This T cell receptor (beta chain) was identified in a study of cytomegalovirus exposure and HLA in healthy donors. Deletions cut 7 bases from V and 0 bases from J, with 12 bases between. This CDR3 is 14 amino acids long. Per the germline V gene, CDR1 is MNHNS and CDR2 is SASEGT. Both 60 Vbeta primers and 13 Jbeta primers went into the PCR. Method: immunoSEQ multiplex PCR; TCRdb's copy keeps in-frame clones and lacks some. This sample has 120,000 to 150,000 clones, with 78% found just once. This sequence joins TRBV6-1 and TRBJ1-2; D is unclear. This TCR was sampled from a male donor in good health and CMV-seronegative. Sequencing was done on a sample of PBMCs. DNA of the CDR3: TGTGCCAGCATAGAGTCTTTTTCTAACTATGGCTACACCTTC. It is translated as CASIESFSNYGYTF.